This T cell receptor (beta chain) derives from a study of blood T cell repertoires in COVID-19. Study overall: Collection of acute and convalescent COVID-19 samples took place in the United States, Italy and Spain. Sample material is recorded as cDNA or gDNA derived from T cells, B-cell-depleted T cells, or PBMCs.

Per the study methods: Reference gene primer amplification gave nucleated cell count estimates. Some clones are missing from TCRdb's copy, which holds only in-frame ones; the method was immunoSEQ multiplex PCR. V and J calls and clone size are given by that table; D and trimming were obtained from the DNA. This table has some 110,000 clones, approximately 87% appearing once. Germline values: CDR1 SGHVS, CDR2 FQNEAQ. Trimming removed 4 bases from V and 2 bases from J; junction bases left unmatched: 5. The CDR3 totals 16 residues. This receptor was identified in a man between 65 and 85 years old who had recovered from COVID-19. Specimen: peripheral blood. This chain connects TRBV7-8 to TRBJ2-2; 9 bases match TRBD1. CDR3 sequence (DNA): TGTGCCAGCAGCTCCGGGACAGGGTTCAACACCGGGGAGCTGTTTTTT. Translation: CASSSGTGFNTGELFF.